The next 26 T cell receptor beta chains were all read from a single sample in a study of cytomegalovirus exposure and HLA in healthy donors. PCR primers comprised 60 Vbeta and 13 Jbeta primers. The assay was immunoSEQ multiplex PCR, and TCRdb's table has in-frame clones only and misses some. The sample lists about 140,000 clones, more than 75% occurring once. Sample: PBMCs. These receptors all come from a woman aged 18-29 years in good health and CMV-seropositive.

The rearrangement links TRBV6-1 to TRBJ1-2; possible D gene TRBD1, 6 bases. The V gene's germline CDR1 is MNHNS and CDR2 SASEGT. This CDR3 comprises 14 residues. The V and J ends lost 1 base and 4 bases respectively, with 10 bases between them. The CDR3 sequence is CASSEGEGGYGYTF. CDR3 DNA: TGTGCCAGCAGTGAAGGCGAAGGGGGCTATGGCTACACCTTC.

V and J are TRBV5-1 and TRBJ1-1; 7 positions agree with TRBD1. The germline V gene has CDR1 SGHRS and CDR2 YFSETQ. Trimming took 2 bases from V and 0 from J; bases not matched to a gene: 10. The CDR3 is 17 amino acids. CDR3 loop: CASSLLGQASMNTEAFF. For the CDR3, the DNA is TGCGCCAGCAGCTTACTCGGACAGGCCTCCATGAACACTGAAGCTTTCTTT. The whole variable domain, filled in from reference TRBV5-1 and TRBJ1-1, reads KAGVTQTPRYLIKTRGQQVTLSCSPISGHRSVSWYQQTPGQGLQFLFEYFSETQRNKGNFPGRFSGRQFSNSRSEMNVSTLELGDSALYLCASSLLGQASMNTEAFFGQGTRLTVV.

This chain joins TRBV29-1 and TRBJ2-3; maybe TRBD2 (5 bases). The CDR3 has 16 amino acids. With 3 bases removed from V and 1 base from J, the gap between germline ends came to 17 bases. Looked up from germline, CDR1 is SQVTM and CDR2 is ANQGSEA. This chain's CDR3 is CSVESARVGGTDTQYF. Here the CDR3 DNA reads TGCAGCGTTGAGTCTGCACGGGTCGGGGGCACAGATACGCAGTATTTT.

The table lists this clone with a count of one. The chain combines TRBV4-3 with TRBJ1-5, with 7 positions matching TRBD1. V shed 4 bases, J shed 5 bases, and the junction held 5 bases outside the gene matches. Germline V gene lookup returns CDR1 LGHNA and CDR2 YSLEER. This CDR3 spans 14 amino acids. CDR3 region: CASSRGTEYQPQHF. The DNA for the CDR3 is TGCGCCAGCAGCCGAGGGACAGAGTATCAGCCCCAGCATTTT.

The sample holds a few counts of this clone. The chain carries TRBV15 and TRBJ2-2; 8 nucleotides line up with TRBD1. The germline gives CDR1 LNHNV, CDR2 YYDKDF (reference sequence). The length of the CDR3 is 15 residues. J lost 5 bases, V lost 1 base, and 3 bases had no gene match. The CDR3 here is CATSRGDRGTGELFF. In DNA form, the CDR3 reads TGTGCCACCAGCAGAGGAGACAGGGGAACCGGGGAGCTGTTTTTT.

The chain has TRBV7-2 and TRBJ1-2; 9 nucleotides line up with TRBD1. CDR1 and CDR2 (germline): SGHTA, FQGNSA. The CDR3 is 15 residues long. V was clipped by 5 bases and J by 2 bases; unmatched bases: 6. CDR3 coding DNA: TGTGCCAGCAGCATAACCGGGACAGGGAACTATGGCTACACCTTC. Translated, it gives CASSITGTGNYGYTF.

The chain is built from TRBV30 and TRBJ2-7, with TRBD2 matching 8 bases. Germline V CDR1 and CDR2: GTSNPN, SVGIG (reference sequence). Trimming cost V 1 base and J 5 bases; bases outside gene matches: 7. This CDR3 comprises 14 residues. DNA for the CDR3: TGTGCCTGGAGTGCTGGACTAGCAGTCAACGAGCAGTACTTC. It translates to CAWSAGLAVNEQYF. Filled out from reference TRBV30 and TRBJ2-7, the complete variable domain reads SQTIHQWPATLVQPVGSPLSLECTVEGTSNPNLYWYRQAAGRGLQLLFYSVGIGQISSEVPQNLSASRPQDRQFILSSKKLLLSDSGFYLCAWSAGLAVNEQYFGPGTRLTVT.

CDR3 sequence: CASSLWGTDSTYEQYF. The CDR3 DNA reads as TGTGCCAGCAGCTTGTGGGGTACGGACAGCACCTACGAGCAGTACTTC. This sequence joins TRBV5-6 and TRBJ2-7; a possible D gene is TRBD1 (6 bases). This CDR3 is 16 amino acids long. Trimming took 1 base from V and 2 from J, leaving 16 bases between them. Germline V CDR1 and CDR2: SGHDT, YYEEEE.

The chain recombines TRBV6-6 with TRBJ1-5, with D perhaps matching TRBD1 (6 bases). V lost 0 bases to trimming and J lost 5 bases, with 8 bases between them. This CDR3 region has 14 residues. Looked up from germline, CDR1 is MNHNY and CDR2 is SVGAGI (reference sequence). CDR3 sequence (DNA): TGTGCCAGCAGTTACTCGGACAGACATCAGCCCCAGCATTTT. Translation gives CASSYSDRHQPQHF.

CDR3 bases: TGTGCCAGCAGTGAATGGACAGGGGGCCGGAATTCACCCCTCCACTTT. Translated, it gives CASSEWTGGRNSPLHF. The V gene is TRBV25-1, the J gene TRBJ1-6; 11 positions match TRBD1. Trimming at V came to 1 base and at J to 7 bases, leaving 3 bases not matched to a gene. CDR3 length equals 16 residues. Germline values: CDR1 MGHDK, CDR2 SYGVNS.

The CDR3 reads CASTGGLNYGYTF. The CDR3 nucleotides read TGTGCCAGCACCGGGGGATTGAACTATGGCTACACCTTC. V usage is TRBV28 and J usage is TRBJ1-2; perhaps TRBD1 as D (5 bases). Trimming took 7 bases from V and 2 from J, leaving 11 bases between them. Germline values: CDR1 MDHEN, CDR2 SYDVKM. The CDR3 totals 13 residues.

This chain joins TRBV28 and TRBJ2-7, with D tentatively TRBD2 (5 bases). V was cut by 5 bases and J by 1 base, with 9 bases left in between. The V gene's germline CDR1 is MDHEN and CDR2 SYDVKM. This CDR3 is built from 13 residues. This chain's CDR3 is CASSPGISYEQYF. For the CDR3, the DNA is TGTGCCAGCAGTCCCGGGATATCCTACGAGCAGTACTTC.

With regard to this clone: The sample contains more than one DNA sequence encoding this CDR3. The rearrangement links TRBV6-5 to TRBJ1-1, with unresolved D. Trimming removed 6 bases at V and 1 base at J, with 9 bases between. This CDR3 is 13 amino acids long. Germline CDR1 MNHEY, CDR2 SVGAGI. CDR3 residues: CASRPPGNTEAFF. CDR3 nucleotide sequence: TGTGCCAGCAGGCCCCCGGGGAACACTGAAGCTTTCTTT.

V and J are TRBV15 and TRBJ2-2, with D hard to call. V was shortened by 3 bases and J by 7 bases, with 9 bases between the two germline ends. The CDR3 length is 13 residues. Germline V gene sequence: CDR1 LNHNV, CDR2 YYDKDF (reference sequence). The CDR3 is CATSSPPYGELFF. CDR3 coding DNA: TGTGCCACCAGCAGTCCTCCCTACGGGGAGCTGTTTTTT. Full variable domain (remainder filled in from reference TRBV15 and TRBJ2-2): DAMVIQNPRYQVTQFGKPVTLSCSQTLNHNVMYWYQQKSSQAPKLLFHYYDKDFNNEADTPDNFQSRRPNTSFCFLDIRSPGLGDTAMYLCATSSPPYGELFFGEGSRLTVL.

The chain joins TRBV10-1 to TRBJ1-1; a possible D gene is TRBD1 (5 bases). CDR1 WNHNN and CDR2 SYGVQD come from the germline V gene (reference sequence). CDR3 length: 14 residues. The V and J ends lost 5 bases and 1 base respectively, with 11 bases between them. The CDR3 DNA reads TGCGCCAGCAGTAAACAGGCAACGAACACTGAAGCTTTCTTT. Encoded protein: CASSKQATNTEAFF.

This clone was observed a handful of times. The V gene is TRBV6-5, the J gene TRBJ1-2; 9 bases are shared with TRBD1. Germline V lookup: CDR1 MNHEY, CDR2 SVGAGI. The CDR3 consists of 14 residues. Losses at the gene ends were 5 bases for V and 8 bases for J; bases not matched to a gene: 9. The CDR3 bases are TGTGCCAGCAGTACCGGGACAGGGTTGTGGGGCTACACCTTC. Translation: CASSTGTGLWGYTF.

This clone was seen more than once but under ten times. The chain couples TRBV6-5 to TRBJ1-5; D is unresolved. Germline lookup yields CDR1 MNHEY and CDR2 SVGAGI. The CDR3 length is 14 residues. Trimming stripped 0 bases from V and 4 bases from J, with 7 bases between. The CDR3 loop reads CASSYSPQNQPQHF. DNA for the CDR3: TGTGCCAGCAGTTACTCGCCGCAGAATCAGCCCCAGCATTTT.

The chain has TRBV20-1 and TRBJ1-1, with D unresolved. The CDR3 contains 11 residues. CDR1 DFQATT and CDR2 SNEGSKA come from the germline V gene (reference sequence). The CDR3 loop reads CRWPTNTEAFF. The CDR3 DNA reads TGCAGGTGGCCAACGAACACTGAAGCTTTCTTT.

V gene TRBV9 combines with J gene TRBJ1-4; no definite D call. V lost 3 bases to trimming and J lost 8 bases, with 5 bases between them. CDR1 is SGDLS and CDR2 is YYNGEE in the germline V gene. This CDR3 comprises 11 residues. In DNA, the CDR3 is TGTGCCAGCAGCGCGGGGGAAAAACTGTTTTTT. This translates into CASSAGEKLFF.

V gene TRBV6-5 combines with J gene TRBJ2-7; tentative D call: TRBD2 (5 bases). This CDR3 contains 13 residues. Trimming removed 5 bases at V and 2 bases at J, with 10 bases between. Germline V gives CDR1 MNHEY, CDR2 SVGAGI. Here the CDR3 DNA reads TGTGCCAGCAGTGAGGGCCAGCCCTACGAGCAGTACTTC. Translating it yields CASSEGQPYEQYF.

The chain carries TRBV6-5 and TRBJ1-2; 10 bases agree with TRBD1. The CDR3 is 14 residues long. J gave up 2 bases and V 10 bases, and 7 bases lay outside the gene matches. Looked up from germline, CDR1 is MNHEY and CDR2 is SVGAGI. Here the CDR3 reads CAIRQGARNYGYTF. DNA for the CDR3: TGTGCCATCCGACAGGGGGCTAGGAACTATGGCTACACCTTC.

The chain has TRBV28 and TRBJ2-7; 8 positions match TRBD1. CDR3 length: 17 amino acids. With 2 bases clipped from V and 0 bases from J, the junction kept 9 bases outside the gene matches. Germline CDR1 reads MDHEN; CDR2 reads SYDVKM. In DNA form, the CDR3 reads TGTGCCAGCAGTTTAATCGGGACAGGTACCATCTCCTACGAGCAGTACTTC. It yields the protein CASSLIGTGTISYEQYF. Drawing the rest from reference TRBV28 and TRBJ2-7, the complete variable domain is DVKVTQSSRYLVKRTGEKVFLECVQDMDHENMFWYRQDPGLGLRLIYFSYDVKMKEKGDIPEGYSVSREKKERFSLILESASTNQTSMYLCASSLIGTGTISYEQYFGPGTRLTVT.

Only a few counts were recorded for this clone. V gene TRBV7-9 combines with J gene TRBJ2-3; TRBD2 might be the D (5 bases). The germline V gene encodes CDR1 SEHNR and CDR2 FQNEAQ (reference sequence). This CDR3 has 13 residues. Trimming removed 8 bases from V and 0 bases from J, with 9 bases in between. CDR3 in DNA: TGTGCCAGCCTAAGCGGCAGCACAGATACGCAGTATTTT. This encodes CASLSGSTDTQYF. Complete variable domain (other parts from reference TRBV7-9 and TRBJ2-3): DTGVSQNPRHKITKRGQNVTFRCDPISEHNRLYWYRQTLGQGPEFLTYFQNEAQLEKSRLLSDRFSAERPKGSFSTLEIQRTEQGDSAMYLCASLSGSTDTQYFGPGTRLTVL.

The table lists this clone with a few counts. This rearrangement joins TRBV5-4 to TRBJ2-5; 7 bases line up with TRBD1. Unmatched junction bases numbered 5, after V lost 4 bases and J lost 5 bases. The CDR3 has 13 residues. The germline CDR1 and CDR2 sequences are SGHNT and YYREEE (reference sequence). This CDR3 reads CASSLTGTETQYF. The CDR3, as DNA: TGTGCCAGCAGCCTGACAGGGACGGAGACCCAGTACTTC.

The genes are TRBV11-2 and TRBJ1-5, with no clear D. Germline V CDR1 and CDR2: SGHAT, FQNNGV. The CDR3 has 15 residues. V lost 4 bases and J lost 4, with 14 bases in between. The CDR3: CASSSDPGVNQPQHF. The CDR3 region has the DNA TGTGCCAGCAGCTCCGACCCCGGAGTGAATCAGCCCCAGCATTTT.

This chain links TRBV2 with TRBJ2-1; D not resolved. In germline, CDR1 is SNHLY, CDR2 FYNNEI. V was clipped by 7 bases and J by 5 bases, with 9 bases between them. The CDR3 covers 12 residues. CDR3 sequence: CASIIQDNEQFF. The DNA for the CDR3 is TGTGCCAGCATAATCCAGGACAATGAGCAGTTCTTC. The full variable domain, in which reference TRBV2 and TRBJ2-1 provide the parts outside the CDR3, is EPEVTQTPSHQVTQMGQEVILRCVPISNHLYFYWYRQILGQKVEFLVSFYNNEISEKSEIFDDQFSVERPDGSNFTLKIRSTKLEDSAMYFCASIIQDNEQFFGPGTRLTVL.